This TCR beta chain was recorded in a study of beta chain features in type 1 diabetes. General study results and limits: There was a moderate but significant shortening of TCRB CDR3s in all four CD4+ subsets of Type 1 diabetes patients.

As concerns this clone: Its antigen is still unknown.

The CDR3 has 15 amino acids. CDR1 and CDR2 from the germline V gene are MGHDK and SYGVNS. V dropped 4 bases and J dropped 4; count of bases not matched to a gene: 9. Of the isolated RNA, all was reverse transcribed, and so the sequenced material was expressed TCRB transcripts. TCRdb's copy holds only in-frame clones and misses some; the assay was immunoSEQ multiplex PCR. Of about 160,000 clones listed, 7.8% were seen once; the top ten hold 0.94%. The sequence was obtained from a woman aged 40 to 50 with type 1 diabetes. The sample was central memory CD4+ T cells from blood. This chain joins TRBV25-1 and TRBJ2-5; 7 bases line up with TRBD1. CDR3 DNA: TGTGCCAGCAGTGCGTCAGGGGGAATGAGAGAGACCCAGTACTTC. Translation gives CASSASGGMRETQYF.